Shown below are 30 T cell receptor beta chains from a single sample sequenced in a study of T cell changes during pregnancy in multiple sclerosis. Only in-frame clones appear in the TCRdb table, and some are missing; sequencing was by immunoSEQ multiplex PCR. Of just under 100,000 clones in the sample, 93% were seen once. Sequenced here: peripheral blood, sampled after pregnancy. These receptors all come from a female donor with multiple sclerosis, enrolled in a pregnancy study.

The chain couples TRBV5-1 to TRBJ1-2, with 11 bases matching TRBD1. Germline CDR1 reads SGHRS; CDR2 reads YFSETQ. V gave up 3 bases and J gave up 7 bases; unmatched junction bases: 5. This CDR3 is built from 14 residues. DNA for the CDR3: TGCGCCAGCAGCTCCCAGGACAGGGGGCTTGGCTACACCTTC. Its translation is CASSSQDRGLGYTF.

This chain's CDR3 is CASGPTPTGTGELFF. The CDR3 coding sequence is TGTGCCAGCGGACCGACACCGACAGGGACCGGGGAGCTGTTTTTT. This chain joins TRBV6-1 and TRBJ2-2; 7 positions match TRBD1. Germline CDR1 and CDR2: MNHNS and SASEGT. CDR3 length: 15 residues. V shed 8 bases, J shed 5 bases, and the junction held 11 bases outside the gene matches.

The V and J genes are TRBV13 and TRBJ2-7; 9 bases align to TRBD1. The germline V gene has CDR1 PRHDT and CDR2 FYEKMQ (reference sequence). The CDR3 loop spans 16 amino acids. V shed 6 bases and J 4 bases; nucleotides not matched to a gene: 13. The CDR3: CASSHPSGTGRYEQYF. The CDR3 nucleotides read TGTGCCAGCAGTCACCCCTCGGGGACAGGGCGGTACGAGCAGTACTTC.

The V call is TRBV6-1, the J call TRBJ1-5; TRBD1 might be the D (5 bases). CDR3 size: 16 residues. V lost 0 bases and J lost 3, with 12 bases in between. Per the germline V gene, CDR1 is MNHNS and CDR2 is SASEGT. The CDR3, as DNA: TGTGCCAGCAGTGAAGCGAACAGGAGACCCAATCAGCCCCAGCATTTT. Its translation is CASSEANRRPNQPQHF.

The chain links TRBV27 to TRBJ2-2; D call uncertain. V gave up 6 bases and J gave up 2 bases, with 16 bases separating them. The germline V gene has CDR1 MNHEY and CDR2 SMNVEV (reference sequence). The CDR3 extends over 16 amino acids. CDR3 loop: CASRVSGPLNTGELFF. Written as DNA, the CDR3 is TGTGCCAGCAGGGTCAGTGGCCCCTTAAACACCGGGGAGCTGTTTTTT.

This clone was detected only once. V and J are TRBV13 and TRBJ2-1; TRBD2 matches at 10 bases. Germline trimming cut 1 base from V and 4 bases from J; bases unmatched to any gene: 10. This CDR3 contains 18 residues. Per germline, CDR1 PRHDT and CDR2 FYEKMQ (reference sequence). For the CDR3, the DNA is TGTGCCAGCAGCTTAGAAGGTAGCGGGAGGATTACTTACAATGAGCAGTTCTTC. The encoded protein is CASSLEGSGRITYNEQFF.

This clone appeared a single time. This chain links TRBV11-2 with TRBJ1-2, with D unresolved. The germline gives CDR1 SGHAT, CDR2 FQNNGV. The CDR3 length is 13 residues. Trimming pared 2 bases from V and 4 bases from J, leaving 8 bases between. CDR3 DNA: TGTGCCAGCAGCTTATCGTTAGCCTATGGCTACACCTTC. Its translation: CASSLSLAYGYTF.

The chain links TRBV4-1 to TRBJ1-2, with D unclear. The CDR3 sequence is 13 residues long. Trimming took 0 bases from V and 7 from J, leaving 9 bases between them. From germline, CDR1 is MGHRA and CDR2 YSYEKL. The CDR3 region has the DNA TGCGCCAGCAGCCAAGATGGTGCGAGTGGCTACACCTTC. Encoded protein: CASSQDGASGYTF.

The V gene is TRBV2, the J gene TRBJ1-2; no clear D. This CDR3 contains 14 residues. The V and J ends lost 4 bases and 0 bases respectively, with 9 bases between them. The V gene's germline CDR1 is SNHLY and CDR2 FYNNEI. CDR3 sequence: CASSGFTANYGYTF. CDR3 nucleotide sequence: TGTGCCAGCAGTGGTTTTACAGCTAACTATGGCTACACCTTC.

The chain combines TRBV6-4 with TRBJ2-2; D gene ambiguous. CDR1 MRHNA and CDR2 SNTAGT come from the germline V gene. The CDR3 totals 14 residues. With 6 bases removed from V and 2 bases from J, the gap between germline ends came to 10 bases. The chain's CDR3 is CASSEDRNTGELFF. CDR3 coding DNA: TGTGCCAGCAGCGAAGATAGAAACACCGGGGAGCTGTTTTTT.

The chain links TRBV2 to TRBJ2-1, with 8 bases matching TRBD2. Unmatched junction bases numbered 6, after V lost 3 bases and J lost 2 bases. The CDR3 is 16 amino acids. Germline CDR1 is SNHLY and CDR2 is FYNNEI. The CDR3 here is CASSESGTRPYNEQFF. Written as DNA, the CDR3 is TGTGCCAGCAGTGAGTCCGGGACTAGGCCCTACAATGAGCAGTTCTTC.

The chain combines TRBV27 with TRBJ1-2; 7 nucleotides agree with TRBD1. The V gene's germline CDR1 is MNHEY and CDR2 SMNVEV (reference sequence). V lost 3 bases and J lost 5; bases outside the gene matches: 6. This CDR3 region has 14 residues. CDR3 bases: TGTGCCAGCAGTTTCAACAGGGGAAGGTATGGCTACACCTTC. This encodes CASSFNRGRYGYTF.

The chain uses TRBV7-8 and TRBJ2-5; D is uncertain. Per the germline V gene, CDR1 is SGHVS and CDR2 is FQNEAQ. The CDR3 is 13 amino acids. Trimming pared 2 bases from V and 6 bases from J, leaving 10 bases between. CDR3 sequence: CASSLTETQTQYF. CDR3 bases: TGTGCCAGCAGCTTAACGGAGACCCAGACCCAGTACTTC.

This sequence joins TRBV4-1 and TRBJ2-6, with 8 nucleotides matching TRBD1. Germline V CDR1 and CDR2: MGHRA, YSYEKL. The V gene end was trimmed by 7 bases and the J gene end by 4 bases; junction bases not matched to a gene: 15. The length of the CDR3 is 18 residues. DNA of the CDR3: TGCGCCAGCAACCCACTCACAGGGGGAGCTTCCGGGGCCAACGTCCTGACTTTC. It encodes CASNPLTGGASGANVLTF.

This rearrangement joins TRBV4-2 to TRBJ2-1, with TRBD2 matching over 8 bases. The CDR3 is 16 residues long. V dropped 0 bases and J dropped 6; count of bases not matched to a gene: 7. CDR1 is LGHNA, CDR2 YNFKEQ, per germline. The CDR3 nucleotides are TGTGCCAGCAGCCAAGATGTCGCGGGAGGACTCAATGAGCAGTTCTTC. The encoded protein is CASSQDVAGGLNEQFF.

The V call is TRBV6-6, the J call TRBJ2-3; a weak D match, TRBD1 (7 bases). V lost 2 bases, J lost 1 base, and 13 bases lay in between. CDR1 is MNHNY, CDR2 SVGAGI, per germline (reference sequence). The CDR3 is made up of 16 amino acids. In DNA, the CDR3 is TGTGCCAGCAGTTACACCGGAGGGGGCCGCACAGATACGCAGTATTTT. Residues: CASSYTGGGRTDTQYF.

The rearrangement links TRBV27 to TRBJ2-7; the match to TRBD1 covers 8 bases. This CDR3 is 13 amino acids long. V shed 5 bases and J 5 bases; nucleotides not matched to a gene: 5. Germline-derived CDR1 and CDR2 are MNHEY and SMNVEV (reference sequence). For the CDR3, the DNA is TGTGCCAGCAGTCGACAGGGGCTTGACGAGCAGTACTTC. This encodes CASSRQGLDEQYF.

The chain couples TRBV6-1 to TRBJ1-1; tentative D call: TRBD1 (6 bases). V lost 3 bases and J lost 3, with 11 bases in between. Germline CDR1 MNHNS, CDR2 SASEGT. This CDR3 spans 14 amino acids. CDR3 protein: CASSDADSHTEAFF. The CDR3 region has the DNA TGTGCCAGCAGTGATGCGGACAGCCACACTGAAGCTTTCTTT.

This rearrangement joins TRBV18 to TRBJ2-5; 11 nucleotides match TRBD2. The V gene's germline CDR1 is KGHSH and CDR2 LQKENI. The V gene end was trimmed by 8 bases and the J gene end by 5 bases; junction bases not matched to a gene: 10. The CDR3 has 15 amino acids. CDR3 nucleotides: TGTGCCAGCGTTTTAGCGGGAGGGCGTTTGGAGACCCAGTACTTC. Translating gives CASVLAGGRLETQYF. Full variable domain (rest looked up from reference TRBV18 and TRBJ2-5): NAGVMQNPRHLVRRRGQEARLRCSPMKGHSHVYWYRQLPEEGLKFMVYLQKENIIDESGMPKERFSAEFPKEGPSILRIQQVVRGDSAAYFCASVLAGGRLETQYFGPGTRLLVL.

The chain couples TRBV5-1 to TRBJ1-1, with D hard to call. Germline values: CDR1 SGHRS, CDR2 YFSETQ. The CDR3 spans 13 residues. V was clipped by 4 bases and J by 1 base, with 8 bases between them. CDR3: CASSPFPNTEAFF. Here the CDR3 DNA reads TGCGCCAGCAGCCCTTTCCCGAACACTGAAGCTTTCTTT.

This sequence joins TRBV7-9 and TRBJ2-2; D possibly corresponds to TRBD1 (6 bases). V was cut by 1 base and J by 6 bases, with 15 bases left in between. Germline CDR1 reads SEHNR; CDR2 reads FQNEAQ (reference sequence). This CDR3 region has 16 residues. CDR3 DNA sequence: TGTGCCAGCAGCTTAGAACAGGGTCCGATCCCCGGGGAGCTGTTTTTT. The encoded protein is CASSLEQGPIPGELFF.

V usage is TRBV29-1 and J usage is TRBJ1-3; D uncertain. Trimming pared 4 bases from V and 2 bases from J, leaving 15 bases between. Per the germline V gene, CDR1 is SQVTM and CDR2 is ANQGSEA. The CDR3 has 15 amino acids. CDR3: CSVVVRGEAGNTIYF. CDR3 nucleotide sequence: TGCAGCGTTGTTGTTCGGGGAGAAGCTGGAAACACCATATATTTT.

The sample holds one count of this clone. The chain recombines TRBV15 with TRBJ2-1; the D gene is possibly TRBD2 (6 bases). V lost 8 bases and J lost 0, with 14 bases in between. Germline-derived CDR1 and CDR2 are LNHNV and YYDKDF (reference sequence). The CDR3 length is 15 residues. The CDR3 here is CATFAGGSSYNEQFF. The CDR3 DNA follows: TGTGCCACCTTTGCAGGAGGGAGCTCCTACAATGAGCAGTTCTTC.

J is TRBJ1-1 and V is TRBV4-1, with 8 bases aligning to TRBD1. Germline values: CDR1 MGHRA, CDR2 YSYEKL. The ends lost 1 base at V and 1 base at J; junction bases unmatched: 8. The CDR3 covers 17 residues. CDR3 region: CASSQVPSDRANTEAFF. Written as DNA, the CDR3 is TGCGCCAGCAGCCAAGTTCCCTCGGACAGGGCGAACACTGAAGCTTTCTTT.

The chain has TRBV7-9 and TRBJ1-1; 7 nucleotides match TRBD1. V gave up 5 bases and J gave up 1 base; unmatched junction bases: 10. The CDR3 has 16 amino acids. Germline V gives CDR1 SEHNR, CDR2 FQNEAQ (reference sequence). The CDR3 loop is CASSETYRGGNTEAFF. CDR3 coding DNA: TGTGCCAGCAGCGAAACATACAGGGGAGGGAACACTGAAGCTTTCTTT.

The chain is built from TRBV19 and TRBJ1-1; D not resolved. Trimming took 1 base from V and 4 from J, leaving 13 bases between them. The V gene's germline CDR1 is LNHDA and CDR2 SQIVND (reference sequence). CDR3 length equals 15 residues. CDR3 amino acids: CASSIVAGVGTEAFF. CDR3 sequence (DNA): TGTGCCAGTAGTATAGTGGCAGGTGTAGGCACTGAAGCTTTCTTT. Supplemented by reference TRBV19 and TRBJ1-1, the full variable domain reads DGGITQSPKYLFRKEGQNVTLSCEQNLNHDAMYWYRQDPGQGLRLIYYSQIVNDFQKGDIAEGYSVSREKKESFPLTVTSAQKNPTAFYLCASSIVAGVGTEAFFGQGTRLTVV.

The CDR3 region has the DNA TGTGCCAGCCTCCAGGGTTTGGGTGGCTACACCTTC. This encodes CASLQGLGGYTF. The gene calls are TRBV19 and TRBJ1-2; D is perhaps TRBD1 (5 bases). Germline CDR1 and CDR2: LNHDA and SQIVND (reference sequence). V lost 9 bases, J lost 7 bases, and 15 bases lay in between. CDR3 length: 12 residues.

V gene TRBV4-1 combines with J gene TRBJ2-2; 7 bases match TRBD2. The germline gives CDR1 MGHRA, CDR2 YSYEKL. This CDR3 has 17 amino acids. With V trimmed by 5 bases and J by 2 bases, 11 bases remained unmatched. As DNA, the CDR3 is TGCGCCAGCAGCGTCCGTCTAGCGGTGCTCAACACCGGGGAGCTGTTTTTT. Its translation: CASSVRLAVLNTGELFF.

This clone was recorded once. The V and J genes are TRBV4-3 and TRBJ2-3; 9 bases match TRBD2. CDR3 size: 18 residues. Germline values: CDR1 LGHNA, CDR2 YSLEER. The junction had 15 bases not matched to a gene; V was cut back by 4 bases and J by 4 bases. CDR3 region: CASSPSAAWTSVPDTQYF. Written as DNA, the CDR3 is TGCGCCAGCAGCCCCAGCGCGGCCTGGACTAGCGTCCCAGATACGCAGTATTTT.

The CDR3 nucleotides read TGCGCCAGCAGCCAGGTCACAGGGAATCAGCCCCAGCATTTT. It encodes CASSQVTGNQPQHF. This chain connects TRBV4-1 to TRBJ1-5; D is possibly TRBD1 (6 bases). The CDR3 sequence is 14 residues long. Trimming left V 3 bases short and J 4 bases short, with 10 bases between. In germline, CDR1 is MGHRA, CDR2 YSYEKL.